Described below is a single TCR beta chain sequence and its context. No antigen is known for it. Amplification by 5'RACE using constant-segment primers produced TCR alpha and TCR beta cDNA libraries that carried sample barcodes and UMIs. MiXCR, run by TCRdb on the 5' RACE reads, gives a single entry per CDR3 protein. The profile shows about 440,000 distinct CDR3 sequences, around 20% of them singletons. Germline CDR1 is LNHDA and CDR2 is SQIVND (reference sequence). This CDR3 region has 16 residues. The V and J ends lost 5 bases and 2 bases, in that order; junction bases with no gene match: 8. The data belong to a study of T-cell memory formation after mild COVID-19. The overall study: The TCR clusters were mostly specific to one donor.

Study-wide results and caveats: CD4/CD8 balance held among clones contracting day 15 to 85, and later expanders leaned CD4+. Pre-infection memory harbored some responding clones, suggesting cross-reactive memory joined.

Sequenced material: PBMCs or a T cell subset sorted from them (not recorded which). The receptor was isolated from an adult woman who had mild COVID-19 (a few samples of this study predate the infection). Cell type and time point are not known. The chain couples TRBV19 to TRBJ1-5; 8 nucleotides agree with TRBD1. CDR3 amino acids: CASSLTRGHGNQPQHF. The CDR3 region has the DNA TGTGCCAGTAGTCTGACCAGGGGGCATGGCAATCAGCCCCAGCATTTT.